This is a list of T cell receptor beta chains from one sample in a study of T cell responses to AZD1222 COVID-19 vaccine. Produced via immunoSEQ multiplex PCR; TCRdb's table is partial and in-frame only. The table lists 95,000 to 150,000 clones, over 75% of them singletons, with approximately 6.2% in the top ten. The sample was peripheral blood, taken on day 0 of AZD1222 vaccination. Receptor source: an adult in good health. Each CDR3 is given with its conserved first and last residue. D genes are given only for firm matches. The size entry is marked missing in some rows and otherwise reads once, few, many or a size class.

CDR3aa: CSADSGIDEQFF
CDR3nt: TGCAGCGCGGACAGTGGGATCGATGAGCAGTTCTTC
abundance: -
v_gene: TRBV29-1
d_gene: -
j_gene: TRBJ2-1

CDR3aa: CSVLGGGAGNEKLFF
CDR3nt: TGCAGCGTTTTGGGGGGAGGCGCCGGTAATGAAAAACTGTTTTTT
abundance: -
v_gene: TRBV29-1
d_gene: -
j_gene: TRBJ1-4

CDR3aa: CASGSTNEKLFF
CDR3nt: TGTGCCAGCGGCTCCACGAATGAAAAACTGTTTTTT
abundance: -
v_gene: TRBV28
d_gene: -
j_gene: TRBJ1-4

CDR3aa: CASSRLGGGANEQFF
CDR3nt: TGTGCCAGCAGCCGCTTGGGCGGGGGGGCTAATGAGCAGTTCTTC
abundance: once
v_gene: TRBV3-1/TRBV3-2
d_gene: TRBD2
j_gene: TRBJ2-1

CDR3aa: CASSSRAGKIYEQYF
CDR3nt: TGTGCCAGCAGCTCGCGGGCGGGGAAGATCTACGAGCAGTACTTC
abundance: -
v_gene: TRBV28
d_gene: -
j_gene: TRBJ2-7

CDR3aa: CASSFQTTDTQYF
CDR3nt: TGTGCCAGCAGCTTCCAAACCACAGATACGCAGTATTTT
abundance: -
v_gene: TRBV7-3
d_gene: -
j_gene: TRBJ2-3

CDR3aa: CASTLSGTAGNTIYF
CDR3nt: TGTGCCAGCACCCTCTCCGGGACGGCTGGAAACACCATATATTTT
abundance: once
v_gene: TRBV7-6
d_gene: -
j_gene: TRBJ1-3

CDR3aa: CAEAPGGRADTQYF
CDR3nt: TGTGCCGAAGCACCGGGGGGGCGTGCAGATACGCAGTATTTT
abundance: -
v_gene: TRBV27
d_gene: TRBD2
j_gene: TRBJ2-3

CDR3aa: CASSQVLQGSYNEQFF
CDR3nt: TGTGCCAGCAGCCAAGTTCTCCAGGGCTCCTACAATGAGCAGTTCTTC
abundance: few
v_gene: TRBV4-2
d_gene: -
j_gene: TRBJ2-1

CDR3aa: CASGTGAYEQYF
CDR3nt: TGTGCCAGCGGGACAGGGGCCTACGAGCAGTACTTC
abundance: -
v_gene: TRBV11-1
d_gene: TRBD1
j_gene: TRBJ2-7

CDR3aa: CASSPLSRQGVGPLHF
CDR3nt: TGTGCCAGCTCACCACTGTCAAGGCAGGGAGTCGGGCCCCTCCACTTT
abundance: -
v_gene: TRBV18
d_gene: -
j_gene: TRBJ1-6

CDR3aa: CASSLRDPSSEQFF
CDR3nt: TGTGCCAGCAGCCTCCGGGACCCTTCGAGTGAGCAGTTCTTC
abundance: -
v_gene: TRBV7-9
d_gene: -
j_gene: TRBJ2-1

CDR3aa: CASSLDSNTEAFF
CDR3nt: TGTGCCAGCAGCTTGGACTCAAACACTGAAGCTTTCTTT
abundance: -
v_gene: TRBV12-1
d_gene: -
j_gene: TRBJ1-1

CDR3aa: CASSLRQGNSPLHF
CDR3nt: TGTGCCAGCAGCCTTAGACAGGGCAATTCACCCCTCCACTTT
abundance: -
v_gene: TRBV7-3
d_gene: TRBD1
j_gene: TRBJ1-6

CDR3aa: CASSPGLADQETQYF
CDR3nt: TGTGCCAGCAGCCCGGGACTAGCGGACCAAGAGACCCAGTACTTC
abundance: few
v_gene: TRBV11-1
d_gene: TRBD2
j_gene: TRBJ2-5

CDR3aa: CASSEIWDQPQHF
CDR3nt: TGTGCCAGCAGTGAAATTTGGGATCAGCCCCAGCATTTT
abundance: -
v_gene: TRBV6-1
d_gene: -
j_gene: TRBJ1-5

CDR3aa: CASKRGGSYNEQFF
CDR3nt: TGTGCCAGCAAGCGGGGGGGCTCCTACAATGAGCAGTTCTTC
abundance: once
v_gene: TRBV3-1/TRBV3-2
d_gene: TRBD2
j_gene: TRBJ2-1

CDR3aa: CASSQDWAIGQRTDTQYF
CDR3nt: TGTGCCAGCAGCCAAGATTGGGCTATAGGACAGCGCACAGATACGCAGTATTTT
abundance: -
v_gene: TRBV14
d_gene: -
j_gene: TRBJ2-3

CDR3aa: CASSVGTSGMDTQYF
CDR3nt: TGTGCCAGCAGCGTAGGGACTAGCGGCATGGATACGCAGTATTTT
abundance: -
v_gene: TRBV9
d_gene: TRBD2
j_gene: TRBJ2-3

CDR3aa: CAPKTGAYNQPQHF
CDR3nt: TGTGCCCCCAAAACGGGGGCCTACAATCAGCCCCAGCATTTT
abundance: -
v_gene: TRBV6-5
d_gene: -
j_gene: TRBJ1-5

CDR3aa: CASSLSAAGTIYF
CDR3nt: TGTGCCAGCAGTTTATCCGCTGCGGGCACCATATATTTT
abundance: -
v_gene: TRBV27
d_gene: -
j_gene: TRBJ1-3

CDR3aa: CAMLGVYGYTF
CDR3nt: TGTGCCATGCTGGGGGTCTATGGCTACACCTTC
abundance: -
v_gene: TRBV12-3/TRBV12-4
d_gene: -
j_gene: TRBJ1-2

CDR3aa: CATSFGTAADEQYF
CDR3nt: TGTGCCACCAGCTTCGGGACAGCCGCCGACGAGCAGTACTTC
abundance: few
v_gene: TRBV15
d_gene: TRBD1
j_gene: TRBJ2-7

CDR3aa: CASSLAGKGGSKNIQYF
CDR3nt: TGTGCCAGCAGCTTAGCGGGAAAGGGTGGGTCCAAAAACATTCAGTACTTC
abundance: once
v_gene: TRBV7-6
d_gene: -
j_gene: TRBJ2-4

CDR3aa: CASTGGALYGYTF
CDR3nt: TGTGCCTCCACAGGGGGCGCCCTATATGGCTACACCTTC
abundance: few
v_gene: TRBV30
d_gene: TRBD1
j_gene: TRBJ1-2

CDR3aa: CASSLGGGDHGYTF
CDR3nt: TGTGCCAGCAGCTTAGGAGGGGGGGACCATGGCTACACCTTC
abundance: -
v_gene: TRBV7-6
d_gene: -
j_gene: TRBJ1-2

CDR3aa: CSAADSYEQYF
CDR3nt: TGCAGTGCGGCGGACAGCTACGAGCAGTACTTC
abundance: -
v_gene: TRBV20-1
d_gene: -
j_gene: TRBJ2-7

CDR3aa: CASSLGQYSNQPQHF
CDR3nt: TGCGCCAGCAGCTTGGGACAGTATAGCAATCAGCCCCAGCATTTT
abundance: -
v_gene: TRBV5-1
d_gene: -
j_gene: TRBJ1-5